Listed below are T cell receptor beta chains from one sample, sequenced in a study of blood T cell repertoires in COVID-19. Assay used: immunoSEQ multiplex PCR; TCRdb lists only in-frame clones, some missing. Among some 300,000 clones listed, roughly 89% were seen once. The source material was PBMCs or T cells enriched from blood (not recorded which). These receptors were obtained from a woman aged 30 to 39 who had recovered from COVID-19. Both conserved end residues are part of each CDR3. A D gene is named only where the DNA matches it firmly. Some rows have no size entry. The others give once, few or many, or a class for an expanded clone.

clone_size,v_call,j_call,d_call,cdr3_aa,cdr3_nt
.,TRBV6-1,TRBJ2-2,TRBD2,CASSGARGLASLDTGELFF,TGTGCCAGCAGTGGAGCGCGGGGACTAGCAAGTCTGGACACCGGGGAGCTGTTTTTT
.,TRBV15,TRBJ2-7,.,CATSREDGSFEQYF,TGTGCCACCAGCAGAGAGGACGGGAGCTTCGAGCAGTACTTC
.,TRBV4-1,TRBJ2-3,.,CASSLTARQAGTDTQYF,TGCGCCAGCAGCCTTACCGCTCGACAGGCCGGCACAGATACGCAGTATTTT
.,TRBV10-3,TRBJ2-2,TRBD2,CAISEGLAGGLTNGELFF,TGTGCCATCAGTGAGGGATTAGCGGGAGGGCTGACGAACGGGGAGCTGTTTTTT
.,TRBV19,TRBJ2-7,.,CASSTLPEEWPYEQYF,TGTGCCAGTAGTACGCTACCTGAGGAGTGGCCCTACGAGCAGTACTTC
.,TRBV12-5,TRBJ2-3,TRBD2,CASGAGLAGVTDTQYF,TGTGCTAGTGGCGCGGGACTAGCGGGGGTCACAGATACGCAGTATTTT
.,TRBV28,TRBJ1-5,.,CASSLFTDNSNQPQHF,TGTGCCAGCAGTTTATTTACAGATAATAGCAATCAGCCCCAGCATTTT
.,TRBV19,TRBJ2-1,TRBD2,CASRRGGQYLAGDRNEQFF,TGTGCCAGTAGGAGGGGCGGGCAGTATCTAGCGGGAGATAGGAATGAGCAGTTCTTC
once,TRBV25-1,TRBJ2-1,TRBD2,CASGSGNPYNEQFF,TGTGCCAGCGGAAGCGGGAACCCCTACAATGAGCAGTTCTTC
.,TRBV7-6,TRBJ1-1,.,CASSSPQGIRATPEAFF,TGTGCCAGCAGCTCACCCCAGGGAATTCGGGCTACTCCTGAAGCTTTCTTT
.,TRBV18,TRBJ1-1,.,CASSANSNTEAFF,TGTGCCAGCTCAGCAAACAGTAACACTGAAGCTTTCTTT
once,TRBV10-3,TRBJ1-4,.,CAIRRDKNEKLFF,TGTGCCATCAGGAGGGACAAAAATGAAAAACTGTTTTTT
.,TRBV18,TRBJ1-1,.,CASSVGENTEAFF,TGTGCCAGCTCTGTAGGAGAGAACACTGAAGCTTTCTTT
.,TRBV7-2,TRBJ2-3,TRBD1,CASSLVQGAGTDTQYF,TGTGCCAGCAGCTTAGTTCAGGGGGCGGGCACAGATACGCAGTATTTT
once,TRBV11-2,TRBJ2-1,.,CASSSRWREGNEQFF,TGTGCCAGCAGCTCCAGGTGGCGGGAAGGCAATGAGCAGTTCTTC
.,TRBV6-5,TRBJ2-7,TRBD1,CASSYRRSTGGYEQYF,TGTGCCAGCAGTTATAGGCGGTCGACAGGGGGCTACGAGCAGTACTTC
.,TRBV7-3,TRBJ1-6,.,CASSLDGGDSPLHF,TGTGCCAGCAGCTTAGACGGGGGGGATTCACCCCTCCACTTT
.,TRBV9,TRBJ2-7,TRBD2,CASSADTLLAGESYEQYF,TGTGCCAGCAGCGCCGATACCCTACTAGCGGGAGAATCCTACGAGCAGTACTTC
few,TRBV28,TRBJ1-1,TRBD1,CASSFAGQVTEAFF,TGTGCCAGCAGTTTCGCAGGACAGGTCACTGAAGCTTTCTTT
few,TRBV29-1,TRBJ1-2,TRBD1,CSVEGQSLGGYTF,TGCAGCGTTGAGGGACAGAGTCTTGGTGGCTACACCTTC
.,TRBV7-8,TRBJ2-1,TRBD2,CASSPGTSGEFF,TGTGCCAGCAGCCCCGGGACTAGCGGGGAGTTCTTC
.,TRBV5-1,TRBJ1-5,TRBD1,CASSFTGVGQPQHF,TGCGCCAGCAGTTTTACAGGGGTAGGACAGCCCCAGCATTTT
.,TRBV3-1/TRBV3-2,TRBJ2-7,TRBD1,CASSYRYRGLLSGEQYF,TGTGCCAGCAGCTATCGCTACAGGGGGCTATTATCAGGCGAGCAGTACTTC
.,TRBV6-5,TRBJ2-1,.,CASGFRGNEQFF,TGTGCCAGCGGCTTTAGGGGCAATGAGCAGTTCTTC
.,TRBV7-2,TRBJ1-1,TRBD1,CASSLVWGTGVFTEAFF,TGTGCCAGCAGCTTAGTGTGGGGGACAGGGGTTTTCACTGAAGCTTTCTTT
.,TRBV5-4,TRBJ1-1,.,CASSLEVAAVPEAFF,TGTGCCAGCAGCTTGGAGGTCGCGGCAGTCCCTGAAGCTTTCTTT
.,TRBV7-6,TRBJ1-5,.,CASSSGIFQPQHF,TGTGCCAGCAGCTCAGGGATTTTCCAGCCCCAGCATTTT
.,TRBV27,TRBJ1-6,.,CASADPSATGGFYNSPLHF,TGTGCCAGCGCAGACCCGTCCGCGACGGGGGGCTTCTATAATTCACCCCTCCACTTT
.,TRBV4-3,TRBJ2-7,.,CASSQVAGSTNEQYF,TGCGCCAGCAGCCAAGTGGCCGGGAGCACGAACGAGCAGTACTTC
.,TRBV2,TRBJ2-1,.,CASSAASYEQFF,TGTGCCAGCAGTGCGGCTAGCTACGAGCAGTTCTTC
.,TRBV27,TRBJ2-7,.,CASSFGRATYEQYF,TGTGCCAGCAGTTTTGGGAGAGCCACCTACGAGCAGTACTTC
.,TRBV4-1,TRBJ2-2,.,CASSQGEYAGELFF,TGCGCCAGCAGCCAAGGGGAGTACGCCGGGGAGCTGTTTTTT
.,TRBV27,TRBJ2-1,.,CASSLQSGENEQFF,TGTGCCAGCAGTTTACAATCGGGGGAGAATGAGCAGTTCTTC
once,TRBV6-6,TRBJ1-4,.,CASSYSVATNEKLFF,TGTGCCAGCAGTTACTCCGTTGCAACTAATGAAAAACTGTTTTTT
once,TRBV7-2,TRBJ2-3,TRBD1,CASSLGQGVSGADTQYF,TGTGCCAGCAGCTTGGGACAGGGGGTGTCTGGTGCAGATACGCAGTATTTT
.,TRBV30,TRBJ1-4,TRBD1,CAWMGQATNEKLFF,TGTGCCTGGATGGGACAGGCAACTAATGAAAAACTGTTTTTT
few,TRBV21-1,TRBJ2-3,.,CATDRGPTDTQYF,TGTGCCACCGACAGGGGCCCCACAGATACGCAGTATTTT
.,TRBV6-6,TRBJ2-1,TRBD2,CASRPGLASYNEQFF,TGTGCCAGCAGACCCGGACTAGCTTCCTACAATGAGCAGTTCTTC
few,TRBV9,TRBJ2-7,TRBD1,CASSPSRDRVGEQYF,TGTGCCAGCAGCCCCAGCCGGGACAGGGTGGGGGAGCAGTACTTC
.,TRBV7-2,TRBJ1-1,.,CASSLPRAGVSDRPMF,TGTGCCAGCAGCTTACCCCGAGCAGGGGTAAGCGATCGCCCTATGTTC
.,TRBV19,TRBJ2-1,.,CASSKASGSYNEQFF,TGTGCCAGTAGTAAAGCCTCGGGGTCCTACAATGAGCAGTTCTTC
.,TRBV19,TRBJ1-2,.,CASSREDPTASYTF,TGTGCCAGTAGCCGAGAAGATCCTACAGCATCCTACACCTTC
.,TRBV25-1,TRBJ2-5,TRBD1,CASSDFGFQGAFGTQYF,TGTGCCAGCAGTGATTTCGGGTTTCAGGGGGCGTTTGGGACCCAGTACTTC
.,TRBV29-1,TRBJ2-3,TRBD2,CSVRGASGSTRYTDTQYF,TGCAGCGTTAGAGGGGCTAGCGGGAGTACACGGTATACAGATACGCAGTATTTT
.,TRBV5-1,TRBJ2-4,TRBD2,CASSLASSGREIVKNIQYF,TGCGCCAGCAGCTTGGCCTCTAGCGGGAGAGAAATCGTCAAAAACATTCAGTACTTC
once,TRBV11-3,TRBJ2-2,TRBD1,CASSPGQGIPGNTGELFF,TGTGCCAGCAGCCCGGGACAGGGTATTCCGGGAAACACCGGGGAGCTGTTTTTT
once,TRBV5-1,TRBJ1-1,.,CASSSTWRNTEAFF,TGCGCCAGCAGCTCAACATGGAGGAACACTGAAGCTTTCTTT
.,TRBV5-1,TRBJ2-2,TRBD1,CASSFTGTVVSGELFF,TGCGCCAGCAGCTTTACCGGGACAGTCGTCTCCGGGGAGCTGTTTTTT
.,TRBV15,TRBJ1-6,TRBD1,CATSRDPGGSNSPLHF,TGTGCCACCAGCAGAGACCCAGGGGGAAGTAATTCACCCCTCCACTTT
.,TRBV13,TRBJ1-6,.,CASSPRGLNSPLHF,TGTGCCAGCAGCCCAAGAGGGTTAAATTCACCCCTCCACTTT
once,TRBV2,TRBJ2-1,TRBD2,CASRRTSGRGNEQFF,TGTGCCAGCAGAAGGACTAGCGGGAGGGGTAATGAGCAGTTCTTC
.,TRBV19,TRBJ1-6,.,CASSIPAGRNSPLHF,TGTGCCAGTAGTATTCCTGCAGGGAGGAATTCACCCCTCCACTTT
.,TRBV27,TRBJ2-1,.,CASSPWVGLNDNEQFF,TGTGCCAGCAGTCCCTGGGTAGGACTGAATGACAATGAGCAGTTCTTC